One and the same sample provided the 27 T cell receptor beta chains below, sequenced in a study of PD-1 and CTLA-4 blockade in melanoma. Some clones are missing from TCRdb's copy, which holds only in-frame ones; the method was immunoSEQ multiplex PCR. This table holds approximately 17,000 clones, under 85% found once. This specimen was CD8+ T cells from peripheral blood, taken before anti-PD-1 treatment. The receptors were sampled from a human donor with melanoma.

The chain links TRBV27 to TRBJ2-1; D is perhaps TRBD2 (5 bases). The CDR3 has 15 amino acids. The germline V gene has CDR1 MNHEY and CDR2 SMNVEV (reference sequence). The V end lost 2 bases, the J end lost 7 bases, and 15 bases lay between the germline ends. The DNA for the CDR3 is TGTGCCAGCAGTTTAACGGGAACCCGCTTTAATGAGCAGTTCTTC. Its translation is CASSLTGTRFNEQFF.

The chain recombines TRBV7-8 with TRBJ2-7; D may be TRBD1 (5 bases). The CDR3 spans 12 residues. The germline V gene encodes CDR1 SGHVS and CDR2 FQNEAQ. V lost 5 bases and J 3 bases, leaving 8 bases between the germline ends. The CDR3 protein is CASSQTDYEQYF. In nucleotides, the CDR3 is TGTGCCAGCAGCCAGACAGACTACGAGCAGTACTTC.

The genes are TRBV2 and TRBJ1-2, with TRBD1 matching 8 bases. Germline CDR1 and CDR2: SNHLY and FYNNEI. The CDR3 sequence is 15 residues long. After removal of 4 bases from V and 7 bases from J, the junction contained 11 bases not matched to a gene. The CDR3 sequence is CASSAPGGEVVGYTF. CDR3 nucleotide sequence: TGTGCCAGCAGTGCCCCAGGGGGCGAGGTAGTTGGCTACACCTTC.

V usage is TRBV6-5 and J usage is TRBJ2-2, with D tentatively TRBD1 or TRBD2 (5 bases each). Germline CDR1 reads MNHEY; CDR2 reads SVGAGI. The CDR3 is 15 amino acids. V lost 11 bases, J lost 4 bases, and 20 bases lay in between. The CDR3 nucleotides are TGTGCCGGAAGAGGGATCAGGGATCTCACCGGGGAGCTGTTTTTT. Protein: CAGRGIRDLTGELFF.

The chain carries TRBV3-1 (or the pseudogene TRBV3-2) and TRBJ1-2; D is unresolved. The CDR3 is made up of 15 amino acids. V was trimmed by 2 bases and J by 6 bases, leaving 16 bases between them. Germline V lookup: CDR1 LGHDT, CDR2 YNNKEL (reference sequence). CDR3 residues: CASSQSPVSLDGYTF. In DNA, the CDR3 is TGTGCCAGCAGCCAATCTCCGGTTTCGCTCGATGGCTACACCTTC.

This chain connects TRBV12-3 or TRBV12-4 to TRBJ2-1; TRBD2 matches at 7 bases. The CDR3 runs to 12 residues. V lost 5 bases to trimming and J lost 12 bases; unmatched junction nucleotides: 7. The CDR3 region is CASSPGGSAQFF. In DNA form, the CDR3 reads TGTGCCAGCAGTCCGGGAGGAAGTGCGCAGTTCTTC.

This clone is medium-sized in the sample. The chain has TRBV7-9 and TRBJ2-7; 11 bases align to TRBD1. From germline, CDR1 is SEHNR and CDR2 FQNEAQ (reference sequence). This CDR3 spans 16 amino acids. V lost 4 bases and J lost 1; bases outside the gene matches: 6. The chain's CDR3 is CASSWDGQGASYEQYF. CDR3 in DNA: TGTGCCAGCAGCTGGGACGGACAGGGGGCTTCCTACGAGCAGTACTTC.

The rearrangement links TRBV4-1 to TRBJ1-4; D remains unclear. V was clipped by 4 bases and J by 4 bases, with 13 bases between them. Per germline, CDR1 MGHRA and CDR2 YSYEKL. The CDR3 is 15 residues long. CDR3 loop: CASSPRGGVNEKLFF. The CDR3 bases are TGCGCCAGCAGCCCCCGGGGAGGAGTTAATGAAAAACTGTTTTTT.

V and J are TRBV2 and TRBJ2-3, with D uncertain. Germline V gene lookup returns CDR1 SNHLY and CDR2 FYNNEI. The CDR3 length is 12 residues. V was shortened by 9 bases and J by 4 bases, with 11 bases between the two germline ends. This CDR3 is CASRYRADTQYF. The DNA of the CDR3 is TGTGCCAGTCGGTACCGGGCAGATACGCAGTATTTT.

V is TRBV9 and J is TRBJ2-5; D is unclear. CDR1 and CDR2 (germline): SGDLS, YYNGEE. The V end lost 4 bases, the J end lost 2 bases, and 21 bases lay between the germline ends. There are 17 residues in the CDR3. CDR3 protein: CASSSQSSPINQETQYF. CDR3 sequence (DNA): TGTGCCAGCAGCTCCCAGAGCAGCCCAATAAATCAAGAGACCCAGTACTTC. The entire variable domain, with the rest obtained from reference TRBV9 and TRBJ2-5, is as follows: DSGVTQTPKHLITATGQRVTLRCSPRSGDLSVYWYQQSLDQGLQFLIQYYNGEERAKGNILERFSAQQFPDLHSELNLSSLELGDSALYFCASSSQSSPINQETQYFGPGTRLLVL.

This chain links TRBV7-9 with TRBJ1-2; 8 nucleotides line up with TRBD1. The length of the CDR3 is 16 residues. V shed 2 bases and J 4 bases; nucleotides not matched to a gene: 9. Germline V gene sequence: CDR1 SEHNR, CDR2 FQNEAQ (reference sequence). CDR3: CASSLSQDRALYGYTF. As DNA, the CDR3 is TGTGCCAGCAGCTTATCTCAGGACAGGGCCCTCTATGGCTACACCTTC.

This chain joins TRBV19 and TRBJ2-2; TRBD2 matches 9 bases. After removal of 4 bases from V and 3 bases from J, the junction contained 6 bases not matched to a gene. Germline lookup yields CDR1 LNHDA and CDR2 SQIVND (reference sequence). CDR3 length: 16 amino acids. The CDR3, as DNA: TGTGCCAGTAGTAAAATGACTAGCGGCCACACCGGGGAGCTGTTTTTT. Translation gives CASSKMTSGHTGELFF.

CDR3 nucleotide sequence: TGTGCCAGCAGTTTAGACAGATCCTATGGCTACACCTTC. Its translation is CASSLDRSYGYTF. The chain couples TRBV6-5 to TRBJ1-2, with D possibly TRBD1 on 5 matching bases. The CDR3 contains 13 residues. Germline loops: CDR1 MNHEY, CDR2 SVGAGI. Trimming pared 4 bases from V and 4 bases from J, leaving 10 bases between.

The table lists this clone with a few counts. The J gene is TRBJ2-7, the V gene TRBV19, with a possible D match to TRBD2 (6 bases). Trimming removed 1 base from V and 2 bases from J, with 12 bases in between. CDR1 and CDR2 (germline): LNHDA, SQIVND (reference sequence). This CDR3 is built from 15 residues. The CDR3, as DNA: TGTGCCAGTAGTATAGGGGCGGGGACCACCTACGAGCAGTACTTC. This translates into CASSIGAGTTYEQYF.

The DNA of the CDR3 is TGTGCCAGCAGCTTGGAGACAGCTGGTCACGAGCAGTACTTC. Protein: CASSLETAGHEQYF. The chain employs TRBV5-4 and TRBJ2-7; tentative D call: TRBD1 (5 bases). This CDR3 is built from 14 residues. Germline values: CDR1 SGHNT, CDR2 YYREEE (reference sequence). V shed 0 bases and J shed 5 bases, with 12 bases lying between them.

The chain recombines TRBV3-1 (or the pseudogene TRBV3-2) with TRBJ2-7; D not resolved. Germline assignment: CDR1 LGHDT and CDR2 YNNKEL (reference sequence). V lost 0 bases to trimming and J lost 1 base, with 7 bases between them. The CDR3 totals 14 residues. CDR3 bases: TGTGCCAGCAGCCAAGATGGGCAGTCCTACGAGCAGTACTTC. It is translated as CASSQDGQSYEQYF.

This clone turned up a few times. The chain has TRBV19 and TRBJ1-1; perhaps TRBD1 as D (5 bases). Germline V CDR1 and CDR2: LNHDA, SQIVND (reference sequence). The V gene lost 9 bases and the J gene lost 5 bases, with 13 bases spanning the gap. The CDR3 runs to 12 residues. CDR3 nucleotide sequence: TGTGCCAGCGTAGGGGTAGGTACTGAAGCTTTCTTT. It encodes CASVGVGTEAFF. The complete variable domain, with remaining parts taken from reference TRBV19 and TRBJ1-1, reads DGGITQSPKYLFRKEGQNVTLSCEQNLNHDAMYWYRQDPGQGLRLIYYSQIVNDFQKGDIAEGYSVSREKKESFPLTVTSAQKNPTAFYLCASVGVGTEAFFGQGTRLTVV.

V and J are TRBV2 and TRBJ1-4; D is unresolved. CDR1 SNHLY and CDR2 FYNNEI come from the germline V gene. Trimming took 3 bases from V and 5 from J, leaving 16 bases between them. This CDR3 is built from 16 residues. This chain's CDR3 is CASSELILSGNEKLFF. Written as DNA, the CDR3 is TGTGCCAGCAGTGAGCTCATTTTATCGGGGAATGAAAAACTGTTTTTT.

DNA for the CDR3: TGTGCCAGTACTCAGGGGGCGTTAACTGAAGCTTTCTTT. Translating gives CASTQGALTEAFF. V and J are TRBV12-3 or TRBV12-4 and TRBJ1-1, with TRBD1 matching 8 bases. Unmatched junction bases numbered 8, after V lost 9 bases and J lost 5 bases. CDR3 length equals 13 residues.

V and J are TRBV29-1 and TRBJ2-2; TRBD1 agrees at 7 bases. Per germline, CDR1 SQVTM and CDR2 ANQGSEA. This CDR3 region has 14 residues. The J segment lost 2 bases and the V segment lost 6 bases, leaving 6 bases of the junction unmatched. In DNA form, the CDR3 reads TGCAGCGTCATCAGGGACAGTAACACCGGGGAGCTGTTTTTT. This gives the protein CSVIRDSNTGELFF.

CDR3 loop: CAISAQSISPNEQFF. The CDR3 nucleotides read TGTGCCATCAGTGCCCAGAGCATTAGTCCCAATGAGCAGTTCTTC. The chain recombines TRBV10-3 with TRBJ2-1; no clear D. CDR3 size: 15 residues. V lost 4 bases and J lost 6, with 16 bases in between. The germline V gene encodes CDR1 ENHRY and CDR2 SYGVKD.

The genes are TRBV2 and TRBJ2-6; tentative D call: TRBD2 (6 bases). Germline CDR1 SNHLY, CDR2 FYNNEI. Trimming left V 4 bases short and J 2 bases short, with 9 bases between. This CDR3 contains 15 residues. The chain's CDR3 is CASSGEVAGANVLTF. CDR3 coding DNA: TGTGCCAGCAGTGGGGAGGTTGCTGGGGCCAACGTCCTGACTTTC. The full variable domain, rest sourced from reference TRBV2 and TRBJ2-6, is EPEVTQTPSHQVTQMGQEVILRCVPISNHLYFYWYRQILGQKVEFLVSFYNNEISEKSEIFDDQFSVERPDGSNFTLKIRSTKLEDSAMYFCASSGEVAGANVLTFGAGSRLTVL.

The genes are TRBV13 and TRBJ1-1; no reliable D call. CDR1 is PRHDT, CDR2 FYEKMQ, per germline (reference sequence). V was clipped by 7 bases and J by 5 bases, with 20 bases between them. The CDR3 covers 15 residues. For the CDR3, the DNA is TGTGCCAGCACTCCCGGGCGGGGAGGGAGAACTGAAGCTTTCTTT. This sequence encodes CASTPGRGGRTEAFF.

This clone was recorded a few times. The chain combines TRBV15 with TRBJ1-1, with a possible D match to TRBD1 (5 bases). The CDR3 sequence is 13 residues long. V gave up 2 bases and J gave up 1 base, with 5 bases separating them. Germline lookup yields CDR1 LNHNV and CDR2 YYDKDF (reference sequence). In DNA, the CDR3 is TGTGCCACCAGCAGACAGGGGAACACTGAAGCTTTCTTT. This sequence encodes CATSRQGNTEAFF.

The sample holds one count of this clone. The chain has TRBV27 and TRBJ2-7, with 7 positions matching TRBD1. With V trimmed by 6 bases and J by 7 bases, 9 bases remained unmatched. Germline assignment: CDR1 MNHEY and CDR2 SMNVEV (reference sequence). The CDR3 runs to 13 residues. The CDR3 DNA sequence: TGTGCCAGCAGCCTTACAGGGGTTCGGGAGCAGTACTTC. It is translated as CASSLTGVREQYF.

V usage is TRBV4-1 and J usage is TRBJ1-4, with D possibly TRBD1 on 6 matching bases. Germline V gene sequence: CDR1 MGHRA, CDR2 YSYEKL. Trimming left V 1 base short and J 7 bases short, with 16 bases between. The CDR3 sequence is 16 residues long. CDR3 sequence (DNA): TGCGCCAGCAGCCAAGGAAGGGGGGCCTGGGGTGAAAAACTGTTTTTT. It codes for CASSQGRGAWGEKLFF.

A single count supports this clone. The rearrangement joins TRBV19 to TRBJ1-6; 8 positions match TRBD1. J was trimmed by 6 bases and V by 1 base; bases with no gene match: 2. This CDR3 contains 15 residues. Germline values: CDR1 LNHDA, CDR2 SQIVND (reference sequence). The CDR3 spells CASSIVDRGNSPLHF. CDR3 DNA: TGTGCCAGTAGTATAGTAGACAGGGGTAATTCACCCCTCCACTTT.